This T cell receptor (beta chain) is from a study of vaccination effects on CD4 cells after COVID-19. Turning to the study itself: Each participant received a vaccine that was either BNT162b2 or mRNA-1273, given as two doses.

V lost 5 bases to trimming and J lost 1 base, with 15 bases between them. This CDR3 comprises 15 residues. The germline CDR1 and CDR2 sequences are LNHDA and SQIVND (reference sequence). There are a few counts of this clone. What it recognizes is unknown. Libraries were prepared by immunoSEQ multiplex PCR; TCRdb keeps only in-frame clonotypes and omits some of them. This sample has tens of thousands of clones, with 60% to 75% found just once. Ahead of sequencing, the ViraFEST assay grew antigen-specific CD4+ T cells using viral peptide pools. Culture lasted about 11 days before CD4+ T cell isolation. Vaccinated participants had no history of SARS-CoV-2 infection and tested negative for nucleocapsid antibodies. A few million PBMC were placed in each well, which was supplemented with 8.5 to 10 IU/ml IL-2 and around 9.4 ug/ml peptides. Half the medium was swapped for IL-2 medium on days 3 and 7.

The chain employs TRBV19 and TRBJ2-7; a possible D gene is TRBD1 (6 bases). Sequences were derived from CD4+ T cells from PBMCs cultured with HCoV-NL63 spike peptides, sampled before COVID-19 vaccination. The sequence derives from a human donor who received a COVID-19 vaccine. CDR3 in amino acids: CASSVNRDISYEQYF. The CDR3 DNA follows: TGTGCCAGTAGTGTGAACCGGGACATATCCTACGAGCAGTACTTC.